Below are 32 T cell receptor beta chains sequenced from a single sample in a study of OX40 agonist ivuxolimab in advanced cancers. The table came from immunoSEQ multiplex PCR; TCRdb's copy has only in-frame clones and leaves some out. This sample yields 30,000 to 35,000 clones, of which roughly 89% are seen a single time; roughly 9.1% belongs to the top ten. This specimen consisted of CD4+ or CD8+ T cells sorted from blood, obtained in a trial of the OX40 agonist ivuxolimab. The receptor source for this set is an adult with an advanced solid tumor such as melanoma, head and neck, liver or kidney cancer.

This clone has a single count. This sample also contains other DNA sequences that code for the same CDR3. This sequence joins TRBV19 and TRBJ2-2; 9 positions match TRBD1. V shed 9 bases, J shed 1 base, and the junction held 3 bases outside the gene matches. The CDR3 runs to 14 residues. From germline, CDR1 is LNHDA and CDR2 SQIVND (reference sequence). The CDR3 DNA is TGTGCCAGCAGGGGACAGGGGAACACCGGGGAGCTGTTTTTT. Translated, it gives CASRGQGNTGELFF. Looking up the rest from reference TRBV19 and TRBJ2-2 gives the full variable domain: DGGITQSPKYLFRKEGQNVTLSCEQNLNHDAMYWYRQDPGQGLRLIYYSQIVNDFQKGDIAEGYSVSREKKESFPLTVTSAQKNPTAFYLCASRGQGNTGELFFGEGSRLTVL.

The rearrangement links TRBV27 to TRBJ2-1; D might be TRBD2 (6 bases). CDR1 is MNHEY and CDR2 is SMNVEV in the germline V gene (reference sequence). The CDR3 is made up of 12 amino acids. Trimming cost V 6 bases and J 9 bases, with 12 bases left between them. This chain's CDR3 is CASSRTSFEQFF. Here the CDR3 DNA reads TGTGCCAGCAGCCGTACTAGCTTTGAGCAGTTCTTC.

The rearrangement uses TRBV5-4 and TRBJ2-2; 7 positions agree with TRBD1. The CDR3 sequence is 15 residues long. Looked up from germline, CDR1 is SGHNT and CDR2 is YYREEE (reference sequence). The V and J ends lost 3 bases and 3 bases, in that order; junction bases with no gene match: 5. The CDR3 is CASSSTGPYTGELFF. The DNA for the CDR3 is TGTGCCAGCAGCTCGACAGGGCCGTACACCGGGGAGCTGTTTTTT. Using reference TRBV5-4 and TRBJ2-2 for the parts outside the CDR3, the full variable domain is ETGVTQSPTHLIKTRGQQVTLRCSSQSGHNTVSWYQQALGQGPQFIFQYYREEENGRGNFPPRFSGLQFPNYSSELNVNALELDDSALYLCASSSTGPYTGELFFGEGSRLTVL.

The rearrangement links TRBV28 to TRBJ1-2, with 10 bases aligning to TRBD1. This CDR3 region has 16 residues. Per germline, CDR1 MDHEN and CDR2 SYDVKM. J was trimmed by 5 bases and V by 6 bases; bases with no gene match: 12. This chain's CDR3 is CASSLGEDRGGYGYTF. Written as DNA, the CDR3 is TGTGCCAGCAGCCTCGGTGAGGACAGGGGGGGATATGGCTACACCTTC.

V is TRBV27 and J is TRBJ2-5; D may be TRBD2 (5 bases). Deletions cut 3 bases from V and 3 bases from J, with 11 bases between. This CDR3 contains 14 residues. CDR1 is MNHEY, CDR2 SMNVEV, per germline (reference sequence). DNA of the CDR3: TGTGCCAGCAGTTTGACTACGGCCAAAGAGACCCAGTACTTC. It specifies CASSLTTAKETQYF.

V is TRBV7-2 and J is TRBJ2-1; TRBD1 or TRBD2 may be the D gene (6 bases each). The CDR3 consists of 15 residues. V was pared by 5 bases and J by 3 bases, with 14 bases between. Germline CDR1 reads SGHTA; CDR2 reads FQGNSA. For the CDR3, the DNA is TGTGCCAGCAGCCCGCCGGGGGCGCGCTACAATGAGCAGTTCTTC. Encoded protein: CASSPPGARYNEQFF.

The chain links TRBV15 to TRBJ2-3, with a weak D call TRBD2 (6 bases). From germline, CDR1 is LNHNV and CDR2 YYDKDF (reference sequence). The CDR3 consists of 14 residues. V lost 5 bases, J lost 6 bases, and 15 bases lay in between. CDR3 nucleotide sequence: TGTGCCACCAGCCCTGGCGGGGCCTCGGATACGCAGTATTTT. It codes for CATSPGGASDTQYF.

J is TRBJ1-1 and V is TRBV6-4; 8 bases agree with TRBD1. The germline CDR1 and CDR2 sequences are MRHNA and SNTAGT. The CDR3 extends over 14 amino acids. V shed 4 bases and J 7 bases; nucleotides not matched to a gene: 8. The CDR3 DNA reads TGTGCCAGCAGTGGGACAGGGTTTCGCGGTGAAGCTTTCTTT. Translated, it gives CASSGTGFRGEAFF.

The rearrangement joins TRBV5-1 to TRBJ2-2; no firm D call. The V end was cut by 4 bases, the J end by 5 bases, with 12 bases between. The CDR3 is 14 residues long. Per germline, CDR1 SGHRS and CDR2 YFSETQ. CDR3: CASSTELGTGELFF. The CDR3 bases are TGCGCCAGCAGCACGGAGTTAGGGACCGGGGAGCTGTTTTTT. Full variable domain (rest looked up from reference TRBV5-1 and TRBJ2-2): KAGVTQTPRYLIKTRGQQVTLSCSPISGHRSVSWYQQTPGQGLQFLFEYFSETQRNKGNFPGRFSGRQFSNSRSEMNVSTLELGDSALYLCASSTELGTGELFFGEGSRLTVL.

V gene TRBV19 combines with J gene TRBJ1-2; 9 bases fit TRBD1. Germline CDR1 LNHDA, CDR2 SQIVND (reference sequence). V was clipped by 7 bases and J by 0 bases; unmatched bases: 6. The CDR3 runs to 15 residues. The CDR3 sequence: CASIKRQGANYGYTF. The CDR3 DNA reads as TGTGCCAGTATAAAGCGACAGGGGGCTAACTATGGCTACACCTTC. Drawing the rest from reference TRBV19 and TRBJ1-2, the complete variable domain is DGGITQSPKYLFRKEGQNVTLSCEQNLNHDAMYWYRQDPGQGLRLIYYSQIVNDFQKGDIAEGYSVSREKKESFPLTVTSAQKNPTAFYLCASIKRQGANYGYTFGSGTRLTVV.

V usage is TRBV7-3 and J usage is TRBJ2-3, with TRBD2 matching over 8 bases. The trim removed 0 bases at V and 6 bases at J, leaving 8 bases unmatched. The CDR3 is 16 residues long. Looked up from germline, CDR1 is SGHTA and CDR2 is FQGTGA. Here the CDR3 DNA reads TGTGCCAGCAGCTTAACGACGGGAGGGCCTTGGGATACGCAGTATTTT. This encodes CASSLTTGGPWDTQYF. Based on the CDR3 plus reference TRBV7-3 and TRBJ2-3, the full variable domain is GAGVSQTPSNKVTEKGKYVELRCDPISGHTALYWYRQSLGQGPEFLIYFQGTGAADDSGLPNDRFFAVRPEGSVSTLKIQRTERGDSAVYLCASSLTTGGPWDTQYFGPGTRLTVL.

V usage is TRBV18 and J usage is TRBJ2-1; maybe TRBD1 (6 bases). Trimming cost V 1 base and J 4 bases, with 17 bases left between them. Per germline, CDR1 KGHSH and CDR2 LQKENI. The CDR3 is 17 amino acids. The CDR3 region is CASSPLPSDSLYNEQFF. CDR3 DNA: TGTGCCAGCTCACCACTTCCCTCGGACAGCCTTTACAATGAGCAGTTCTTC.

This CDR3 reads CASSQRLLSAGGGEQYF. As DNA, the CDR3 is TGCGCCAGCAGCCAAAGGTTGCTCTCGGCAGGGGGGGGCGAGCAGTACTTC. The chain uses TRBV4-3 and TRBJ2-7, with D perhaps assigned TRBD1 or TRBD2 (7 bases each). Trimming removed 2 bases from V and 6 bases from J, with 23 bases in between. The CDR3 runs 17 residues. CDR1 and CDR2 (germline): LGHNA, YSLEER.

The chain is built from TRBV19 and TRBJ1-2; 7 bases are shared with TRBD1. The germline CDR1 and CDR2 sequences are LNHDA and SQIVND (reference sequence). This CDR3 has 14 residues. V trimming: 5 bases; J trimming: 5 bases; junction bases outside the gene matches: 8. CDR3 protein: CASSHRDRSYGYTF. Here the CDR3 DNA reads TGTGCCAGTAGTCATCGGGACAGATCATATGGCTACACCTTC.

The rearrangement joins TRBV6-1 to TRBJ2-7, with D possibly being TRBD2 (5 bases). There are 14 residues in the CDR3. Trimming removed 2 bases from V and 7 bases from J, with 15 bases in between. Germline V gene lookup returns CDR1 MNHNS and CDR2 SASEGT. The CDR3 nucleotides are TGTGCCAGCAGTGAATCCCCCCCTACTAGGGAGCAGTACTTC. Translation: CASSESPPTREQYF.

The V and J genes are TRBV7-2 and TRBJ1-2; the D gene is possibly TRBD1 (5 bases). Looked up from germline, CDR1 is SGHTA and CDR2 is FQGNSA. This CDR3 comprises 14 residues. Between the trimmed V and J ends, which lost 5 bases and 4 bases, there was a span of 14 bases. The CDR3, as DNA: TGTGCCAGCAGCGCCGGGACTGCAAGCTATGGCTACACCTTC. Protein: CASSAGTASYGYTF.

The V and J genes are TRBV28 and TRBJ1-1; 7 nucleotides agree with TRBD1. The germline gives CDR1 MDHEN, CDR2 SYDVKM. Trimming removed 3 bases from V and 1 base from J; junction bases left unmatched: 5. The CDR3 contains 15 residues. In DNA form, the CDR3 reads TGTGCCAGCAGTTTCCCCGGGACAGAGAACACTGAAGCTTTCTTT. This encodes CASSFPGTENTEAFF.

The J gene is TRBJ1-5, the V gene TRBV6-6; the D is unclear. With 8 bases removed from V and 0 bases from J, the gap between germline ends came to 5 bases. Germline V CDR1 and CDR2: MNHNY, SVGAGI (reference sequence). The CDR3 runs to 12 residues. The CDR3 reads CASGDSNQPQHF. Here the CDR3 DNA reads TGTGCCAGCGGGGATAGCAATCAGCCCCAGCATTTT.

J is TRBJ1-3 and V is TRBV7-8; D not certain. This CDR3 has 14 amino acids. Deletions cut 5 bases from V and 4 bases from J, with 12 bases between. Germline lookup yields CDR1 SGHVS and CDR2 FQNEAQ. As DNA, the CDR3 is TGTGCCAGCAGCCCAGCCACTAGGGGAAACACCATATATTTT. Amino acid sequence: CASSPATRGNTIYF.

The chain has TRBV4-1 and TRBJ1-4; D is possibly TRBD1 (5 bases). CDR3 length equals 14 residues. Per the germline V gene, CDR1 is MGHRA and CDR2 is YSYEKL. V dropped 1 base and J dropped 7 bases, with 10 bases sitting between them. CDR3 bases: TGCGCCAGCAGCCAAGCCGGGGCAGGTGAAAAACTGTTTTTT. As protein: CASSQAGAGEKLFF.

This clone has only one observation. The CDR3 sequence: CASSLRSGDVGYEQYF. The CDR3 nucleotides are TGTGCCAGCAGCTTGAGAAGCGGGGATGTTGGTTACGAGCAGTACTTC. This chain connects TRBV5-5 to TRBJ2-7; 7 bases are a match to TRBD2. With 1 base clipped from V and 4 bases from J, the junction kept 11 bases outside the gene matches. The germline V gene encodes CDR1 SGHKS and CDR2 YYEKEE (reference sequence). The CDR3 is 16 amino acids.

CDR3 nucleotides: TGTGCCAGCAGTCGGACTAGCGGTGGGTCCTACAATGAGCAGTTCTTC. Amino acids: CASSRTSGGSYNEQFF. The chain combines TRBV2 with TRBJ2-1; the match to TRBD2 covers 10 bases. The germline CDR1 and CDR2 sequences are SNHLY and FYNNEI. CDR3 size: 16 residues. J was trimmed by 1 base and V by 5 bases; bases with no gene match: 5.

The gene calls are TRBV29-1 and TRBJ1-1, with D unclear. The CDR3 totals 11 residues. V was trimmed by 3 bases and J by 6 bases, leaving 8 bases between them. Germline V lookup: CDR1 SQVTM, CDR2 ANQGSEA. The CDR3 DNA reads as TGCAGCGTTGACTTAACCCCTGAAGCTTTCTTT. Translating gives CSVDLTPEAFF.

The CDR3 nucleotides read TGTGCCAGCAGCGTAGGTCGAGCGGGAGGTGGGGGTGGTGGTGAGCAGTTCTTC. It encodes CASSVGRAGGGGGGEQFF. This sequence joins TRBV9 and TRBJ2-1; TRBD2 aligns across 9 bases. Germline trimming cut 0 bases from V and 9 bases from J; bases unmatched to any gene: 16. The CDR3 length is 18 residues. Germline loops: CDR1 SGDLS, CDR2 YYNGEE.

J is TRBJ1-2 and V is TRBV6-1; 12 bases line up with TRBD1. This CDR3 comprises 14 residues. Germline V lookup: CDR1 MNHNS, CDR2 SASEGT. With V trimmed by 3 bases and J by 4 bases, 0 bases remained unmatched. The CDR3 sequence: CASSEGQGAYGYTF. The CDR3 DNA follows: TGTGCCAGCAGTGAGGGACAGGGGGCCTATGGCTACACCTTC.

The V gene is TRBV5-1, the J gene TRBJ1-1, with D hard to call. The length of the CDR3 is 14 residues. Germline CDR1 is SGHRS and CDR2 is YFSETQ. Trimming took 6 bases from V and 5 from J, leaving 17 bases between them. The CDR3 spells CASTQVPGSTEAFF. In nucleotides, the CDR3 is TGCGCCAGCACCCAAGTTCCTGGGTCGACTGAAGCTTTCTTT.

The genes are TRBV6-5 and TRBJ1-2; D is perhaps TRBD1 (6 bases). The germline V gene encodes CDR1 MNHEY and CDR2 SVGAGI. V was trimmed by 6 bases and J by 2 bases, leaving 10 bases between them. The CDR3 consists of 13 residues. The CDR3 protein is CASRRDRNYGYTF. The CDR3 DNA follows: TGTGCCAGCAGAAGAGACAGGAACTATGGCTACACCTTC.

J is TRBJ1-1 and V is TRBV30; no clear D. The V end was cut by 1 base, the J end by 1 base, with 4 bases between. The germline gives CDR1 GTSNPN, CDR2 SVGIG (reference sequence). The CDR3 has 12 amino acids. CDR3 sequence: CAWSDGNTEAFF. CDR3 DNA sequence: TGTGCCTGGAGTGACGGGAACACTGAAGCTTTCTTT.

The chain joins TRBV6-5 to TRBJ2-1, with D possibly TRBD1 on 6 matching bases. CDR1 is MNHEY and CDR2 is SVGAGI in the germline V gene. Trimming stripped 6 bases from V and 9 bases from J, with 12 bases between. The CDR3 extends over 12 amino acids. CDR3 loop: CASRDGGGEQFF. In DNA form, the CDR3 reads TGTGCCAGCAGAGATGGGGGCGGTGAGCAGTTCTTC.

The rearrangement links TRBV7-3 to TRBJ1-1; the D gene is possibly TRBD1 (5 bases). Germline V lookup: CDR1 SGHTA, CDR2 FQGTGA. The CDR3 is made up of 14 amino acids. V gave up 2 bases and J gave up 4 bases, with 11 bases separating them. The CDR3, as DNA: TGTGCCAGCAGCTTAGGGGGACGGGTCACTGAAGCTTTCTTT. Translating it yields CASSLGGRVTEAFF.

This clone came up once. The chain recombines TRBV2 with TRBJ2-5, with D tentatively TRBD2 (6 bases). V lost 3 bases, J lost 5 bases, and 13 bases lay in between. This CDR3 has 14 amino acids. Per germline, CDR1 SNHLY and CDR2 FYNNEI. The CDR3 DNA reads TGTGCCAGCAGTGACGCTAGCGCCCTGGAGACCCAGTACTTC. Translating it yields CASSDASALETQYF.

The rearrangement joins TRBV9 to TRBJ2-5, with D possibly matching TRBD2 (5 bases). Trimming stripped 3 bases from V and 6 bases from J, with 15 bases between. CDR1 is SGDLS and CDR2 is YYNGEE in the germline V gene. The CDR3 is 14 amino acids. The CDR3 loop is CASSAPGNIKTQYF. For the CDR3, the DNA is TGTGCCAGCAGCGCCCCCGGGAATATAAAGACCCAGTACTTC. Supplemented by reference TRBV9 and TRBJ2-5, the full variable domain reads DSGVTQTPKHLITATGQRVTLRCSPRSGDLSVYWYQQSLDQGLQFLIQYYNGEERAKGNILERFSAQQFPDLHSELNLSSLELGDSALYFCASSAPGNIKTQYFGPGTRLLVL.